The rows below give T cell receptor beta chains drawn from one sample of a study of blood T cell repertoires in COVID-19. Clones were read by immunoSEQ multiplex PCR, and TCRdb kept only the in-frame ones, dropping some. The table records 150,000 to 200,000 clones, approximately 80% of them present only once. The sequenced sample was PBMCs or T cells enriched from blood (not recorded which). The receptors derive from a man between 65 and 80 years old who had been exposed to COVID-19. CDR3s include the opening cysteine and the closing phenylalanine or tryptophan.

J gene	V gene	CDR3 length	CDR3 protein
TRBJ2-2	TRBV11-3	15	CASRLGTGYTGELFF
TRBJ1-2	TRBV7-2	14	CASSLSREGYGYTF
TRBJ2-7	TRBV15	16	CATSTLYSGSPYEQYF
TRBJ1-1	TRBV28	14	CASSLGGGPTEAFF
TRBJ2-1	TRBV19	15	CASSISTSGYNEQFF
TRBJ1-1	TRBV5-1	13	CASSLQGGTEAFF
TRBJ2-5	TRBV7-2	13	CASSPRQGKAQYF
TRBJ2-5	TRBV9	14	CASSVEPGQETQYF
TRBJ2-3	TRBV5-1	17	CASRLGYSGGRTDTQYF
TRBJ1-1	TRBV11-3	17	CASSLGQGSPANTEAFF
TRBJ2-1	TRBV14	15	CASSLQTGPYNEQFF
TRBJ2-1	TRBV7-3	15	CASSLSSSSYNEQFF
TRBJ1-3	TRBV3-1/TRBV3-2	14	CASSQQVSGNTIYF
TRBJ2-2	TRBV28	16	CASSSGQGANTGELFF
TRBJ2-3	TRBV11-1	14	CASSSRQGADTQYF
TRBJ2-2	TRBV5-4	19	CASSPVGVRQGEIAGELFF
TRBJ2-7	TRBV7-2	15	CASSLTQGAFDEQYF
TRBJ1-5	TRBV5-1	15	CASSLGFGADQPQHF
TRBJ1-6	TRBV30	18	CAWSGKPGQTIEYSPLHF
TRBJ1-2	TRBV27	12	CASTTGTYGYTF
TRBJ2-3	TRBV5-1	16	CASSLDLAGHTDTQYF
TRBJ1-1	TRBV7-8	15	CASSERRPPNTEAFF
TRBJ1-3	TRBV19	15	CASSITGSSGNTIYF
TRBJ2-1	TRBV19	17	CASSRDPGQGPFDEQFF
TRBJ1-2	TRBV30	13	CAWKPKTVYGYTF
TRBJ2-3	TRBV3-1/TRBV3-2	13	CASSHRGTDTQYF
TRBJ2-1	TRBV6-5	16	CASSYSRTGAYNEQFF
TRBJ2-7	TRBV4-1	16	CASSQRSASDPWEQYF